The present entry profiles one T cell receptor (beta chain) with its context. This entry is derived from a study of T cell repertoires in cytomegalovirus infection. Study details: It can be stated that public TCR beta signatures indicated CMV infection as well as a matching HLA type.

This CDR3 contains 13 residues. Trimming took off 3 bases at V and 5 bases at J, with 10 bases between the two ends. Germline CDR1 reads SEHNR; CDR2 reads FQNEAQ (reference sequence). TCRdb re-called the reads with MiXCR, one entry per CDR3 protein. This table holds fewer than 200,000 distinct CDR3 sequences, about 15% found once. The sequenced material came from PBMCs. The TCR sequence derives from a human donor in good health (CMV status not recorded). Some clones in this sample may be carry-over from other donors' samples. The V call is TRBV7-9, the J call TRBJ1-2; D uncertain. CDR3 protein: CASSLTIEYGYTF. CDR3 DNA sequence: TGTGCCAGCAGCTTGACAATTGAGTATGGCTACACCTTC.